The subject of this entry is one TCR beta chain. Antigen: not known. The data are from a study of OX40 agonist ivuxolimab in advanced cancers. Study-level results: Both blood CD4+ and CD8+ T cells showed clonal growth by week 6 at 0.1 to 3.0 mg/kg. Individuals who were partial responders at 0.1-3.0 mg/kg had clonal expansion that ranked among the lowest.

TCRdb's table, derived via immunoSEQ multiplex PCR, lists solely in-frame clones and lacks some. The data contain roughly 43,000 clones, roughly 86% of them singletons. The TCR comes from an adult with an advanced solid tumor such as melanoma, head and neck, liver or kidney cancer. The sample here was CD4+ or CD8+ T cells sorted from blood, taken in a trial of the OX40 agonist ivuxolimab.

CDR3 amino acids: CASSPIGIAGDATDTQYF. CDR3 coding DNA: TGTGCCAGCAGCCCCATCGGGATTGCGGGAGACGCCACAGATACGCAGTATTTT. This chain joins TRBV5-4 and TRBJ2-3, with TRBD2 matching over 7 bases. Germline CDR1 is SGHNT and CDR2 is YYREEE (reference sequence). CDR3 size: 18 residues. V lost 4 bases and J lost 2; bases outside the gene matches: 16.